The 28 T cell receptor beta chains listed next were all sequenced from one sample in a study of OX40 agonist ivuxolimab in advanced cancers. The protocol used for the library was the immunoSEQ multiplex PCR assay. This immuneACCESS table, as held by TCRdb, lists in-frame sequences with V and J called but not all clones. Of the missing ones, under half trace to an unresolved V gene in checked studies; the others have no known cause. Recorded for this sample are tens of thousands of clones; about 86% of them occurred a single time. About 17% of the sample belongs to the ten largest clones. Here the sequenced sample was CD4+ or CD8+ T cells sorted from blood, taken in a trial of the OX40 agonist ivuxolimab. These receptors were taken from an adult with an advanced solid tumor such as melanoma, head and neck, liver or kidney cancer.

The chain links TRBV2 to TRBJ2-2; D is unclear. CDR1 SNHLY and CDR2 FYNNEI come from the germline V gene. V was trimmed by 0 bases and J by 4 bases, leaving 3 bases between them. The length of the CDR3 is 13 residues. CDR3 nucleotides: TGTGCCAGCAGTGAAGCCGCCACCGGGGAGCTGTTTTTT. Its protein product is CASSEAATGELFF.

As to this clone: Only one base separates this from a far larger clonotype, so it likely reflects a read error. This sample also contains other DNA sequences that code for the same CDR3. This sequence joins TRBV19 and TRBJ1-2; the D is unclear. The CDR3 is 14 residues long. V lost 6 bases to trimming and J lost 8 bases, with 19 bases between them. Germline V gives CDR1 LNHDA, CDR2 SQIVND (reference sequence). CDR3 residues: CASSTTRATGGYTF. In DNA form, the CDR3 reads TGTGCCAGTAGCACGACGAGGGCCACTGGGGGCTACACCTTC.

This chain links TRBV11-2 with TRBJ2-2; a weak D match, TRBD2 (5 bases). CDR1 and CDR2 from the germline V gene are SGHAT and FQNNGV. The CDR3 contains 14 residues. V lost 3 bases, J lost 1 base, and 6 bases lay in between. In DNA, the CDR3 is TGTGCCAGCAGCTTGGGAGTGAACACCGGGGAGCTGTTTTTT. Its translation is CASSLGVNTGELFF.

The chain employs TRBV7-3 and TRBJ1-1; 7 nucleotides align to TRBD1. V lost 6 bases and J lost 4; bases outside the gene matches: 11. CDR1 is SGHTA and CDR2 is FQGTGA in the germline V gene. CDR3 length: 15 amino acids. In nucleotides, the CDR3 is TGTGCCAGCAGTAAGAACAGGGGAGGGAGCACTGAAGCTTTCTTT. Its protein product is CASSKNRGGSTEAFF.

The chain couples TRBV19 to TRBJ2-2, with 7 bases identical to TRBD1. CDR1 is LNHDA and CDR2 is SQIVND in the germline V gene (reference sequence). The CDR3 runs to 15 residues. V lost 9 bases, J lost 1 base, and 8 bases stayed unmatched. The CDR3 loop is CASRGRTGNTGELFF. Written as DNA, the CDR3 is TGTGCCAGCAGGGGAAGGACAGGGAACACCGGGGAGCTGTTTTTT.

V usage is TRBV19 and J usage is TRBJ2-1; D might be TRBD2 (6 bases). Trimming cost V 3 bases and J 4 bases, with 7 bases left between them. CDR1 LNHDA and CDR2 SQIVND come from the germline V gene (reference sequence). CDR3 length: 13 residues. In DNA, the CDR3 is TGTGCCAGTAGTATTCGGGGGTACAATGAGCAGTTCTTC. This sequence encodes CASSIRGYNEQFF.

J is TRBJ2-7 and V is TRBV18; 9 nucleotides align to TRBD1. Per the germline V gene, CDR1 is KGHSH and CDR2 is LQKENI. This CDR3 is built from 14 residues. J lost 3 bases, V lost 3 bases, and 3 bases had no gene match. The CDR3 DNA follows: TGTGCCAGCTCACCGGACAGGGGAATCTACGAGCAGTACTTC. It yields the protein CASSPDRGIYEQYF.

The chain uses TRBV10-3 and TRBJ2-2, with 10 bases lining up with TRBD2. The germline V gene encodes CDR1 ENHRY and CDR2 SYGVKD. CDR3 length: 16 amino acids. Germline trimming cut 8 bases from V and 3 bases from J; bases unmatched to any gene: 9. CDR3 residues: CAILPSGSSDTGELFF. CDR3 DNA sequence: TGTGCCATCCTGCCTAGCGGGAGTTCGGACACCGGGGAGCTGTTTTTT.

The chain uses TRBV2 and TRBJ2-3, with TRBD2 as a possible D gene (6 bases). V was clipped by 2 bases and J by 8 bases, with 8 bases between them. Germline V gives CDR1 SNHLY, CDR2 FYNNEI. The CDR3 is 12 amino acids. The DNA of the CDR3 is TGTGCCAGCAGTGAAAGTAGCGGTACGCAGTATTTT. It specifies CASSESSGTQYF.

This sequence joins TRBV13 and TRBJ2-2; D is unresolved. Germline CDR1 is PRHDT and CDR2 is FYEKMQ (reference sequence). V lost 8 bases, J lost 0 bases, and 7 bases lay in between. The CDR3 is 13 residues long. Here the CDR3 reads CASSLSNTGELFF. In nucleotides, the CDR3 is TGTGCCAGCTCGTTGTCGAACACCGGGGAGCTGTTTTTT.

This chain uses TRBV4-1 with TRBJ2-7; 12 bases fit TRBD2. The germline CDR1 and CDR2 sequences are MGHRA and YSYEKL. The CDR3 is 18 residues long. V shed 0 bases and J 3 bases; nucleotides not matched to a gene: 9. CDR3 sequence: CASSQDRSPSGRDYEQYF. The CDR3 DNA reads TGCGCCAGCAGCCAAGACCGGTCTCCTAGCGGGAGGGACTACGAGCAGTACTTC.

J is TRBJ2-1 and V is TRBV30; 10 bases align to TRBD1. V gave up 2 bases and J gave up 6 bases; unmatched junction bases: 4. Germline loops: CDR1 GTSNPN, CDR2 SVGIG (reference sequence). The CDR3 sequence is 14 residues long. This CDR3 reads CAWSTRTGGNEQFF. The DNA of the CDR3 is TGTGCCTGGAGTACCCGGACAGGGGGCAATGAGCAGTTCTTC.

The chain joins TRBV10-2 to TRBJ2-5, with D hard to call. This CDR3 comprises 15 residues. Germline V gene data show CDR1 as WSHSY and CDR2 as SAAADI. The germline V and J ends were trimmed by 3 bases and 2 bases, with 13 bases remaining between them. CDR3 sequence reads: CASSERAERQETQYF. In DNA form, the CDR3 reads TGCGCCAGCAGTGAAAGGGCAGAGAGACAAGAGACCCAGTACTTC.

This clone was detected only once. The CDR3 sequence is CASSLEWVSGGTDTQYF. The CDR3 DNA reads TGTGCCAGCAGCTTAGAGTGGGTCAGCGGGGGAACAGATACGCAGTATTTT. This rearrangement joins TRBV11-2 to TRBJ2-3; 8 nucleotides line up with TRBD2. Germline CDR1 reads SGHAT; CDR2 reads FQNNGV. This CDR3 has 17 amino acids. The V and J ends lost 0 bases and 3 bases, in that order; junction bases with no gene match: 8.

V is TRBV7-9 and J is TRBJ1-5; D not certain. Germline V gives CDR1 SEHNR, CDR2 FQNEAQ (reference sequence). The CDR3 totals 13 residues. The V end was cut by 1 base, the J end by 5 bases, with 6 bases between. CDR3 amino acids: CASSLDDHQPQHF. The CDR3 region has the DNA TGTGCCAGCAGCTTAGACGACCATCAGCCCCAGCATTTT.

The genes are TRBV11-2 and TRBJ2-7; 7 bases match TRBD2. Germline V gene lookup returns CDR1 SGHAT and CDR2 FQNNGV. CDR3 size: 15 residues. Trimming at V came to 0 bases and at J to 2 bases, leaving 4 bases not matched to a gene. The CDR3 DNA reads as TGTGCCAGCAGCTTAGAGGGGGGGTTTGCCTACGAGCAGTACTTC. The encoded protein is CASSLEGGFAYEQYF.

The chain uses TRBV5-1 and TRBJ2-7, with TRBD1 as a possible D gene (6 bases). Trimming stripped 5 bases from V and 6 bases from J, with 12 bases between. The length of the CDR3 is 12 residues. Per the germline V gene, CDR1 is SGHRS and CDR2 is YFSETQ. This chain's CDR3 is CASSQQGGEQYF. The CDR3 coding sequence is TGCGCCAGCAGTCAACAGGGTGGCGAGCAGTACTTC.

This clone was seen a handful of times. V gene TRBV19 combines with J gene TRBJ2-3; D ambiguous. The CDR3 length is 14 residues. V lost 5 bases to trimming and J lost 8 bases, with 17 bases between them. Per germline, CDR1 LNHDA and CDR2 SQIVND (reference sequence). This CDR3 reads CASSPDPGLGTQYF. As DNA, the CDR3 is TGTGCCAGTAGTCCTGACCCCGGCCTGGGTACGCAGTATTTT.

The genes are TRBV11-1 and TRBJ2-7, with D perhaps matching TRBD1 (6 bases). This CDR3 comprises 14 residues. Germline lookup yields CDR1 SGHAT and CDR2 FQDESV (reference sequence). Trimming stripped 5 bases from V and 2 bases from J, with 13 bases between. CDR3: CASSRTGSTYEQYF. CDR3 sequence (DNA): TGTGCCAGCAGCAGAACAGGGTCAACCTACGAGCAGTACTTC.

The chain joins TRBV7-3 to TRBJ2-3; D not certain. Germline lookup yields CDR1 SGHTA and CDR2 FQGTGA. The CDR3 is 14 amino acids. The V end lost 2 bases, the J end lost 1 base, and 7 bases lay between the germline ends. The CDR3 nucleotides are TGTGCCAGCAGCTTATTAGGCGGCACAGATACGCAGTATTTT. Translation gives CASSLLGGTDTQYF. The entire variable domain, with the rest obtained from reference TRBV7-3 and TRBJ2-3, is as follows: GAGVSQTPSNKVTEKGKYVELRCDPISGHTALYWYRQSLGQGPEFLIYFQGTGAADDSGLPNDRFFAVRPEGSVSTLKIQRTERGDSAVYLCASSLLGGTDTQYFGPGTRLTVL.

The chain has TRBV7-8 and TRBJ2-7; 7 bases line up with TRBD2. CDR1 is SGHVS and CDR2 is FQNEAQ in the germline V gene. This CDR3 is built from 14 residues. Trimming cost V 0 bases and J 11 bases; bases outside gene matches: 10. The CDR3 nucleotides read TGTGCCAGCAGCTTAGCGGGGTCGTCCGGGACTAAGTACTTC. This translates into CASSLAGSSGTKYF.

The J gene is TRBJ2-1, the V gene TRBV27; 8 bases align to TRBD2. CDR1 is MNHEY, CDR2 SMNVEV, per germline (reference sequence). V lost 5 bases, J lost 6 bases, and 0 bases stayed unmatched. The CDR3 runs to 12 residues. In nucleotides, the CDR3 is TGTGCCAGCAGTGGGACTAGCAATGAGCAGTTCTTC. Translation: CASSGTSNEQFF.

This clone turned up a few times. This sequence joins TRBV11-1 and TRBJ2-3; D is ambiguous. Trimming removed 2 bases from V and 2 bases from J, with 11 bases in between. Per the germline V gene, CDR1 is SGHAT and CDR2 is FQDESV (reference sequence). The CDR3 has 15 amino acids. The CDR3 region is CASSLSANPTDTQYF. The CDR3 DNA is TGTGCCAGCAGCTTATCTGCTAACCCCACAGATACGCAGTATTTT.

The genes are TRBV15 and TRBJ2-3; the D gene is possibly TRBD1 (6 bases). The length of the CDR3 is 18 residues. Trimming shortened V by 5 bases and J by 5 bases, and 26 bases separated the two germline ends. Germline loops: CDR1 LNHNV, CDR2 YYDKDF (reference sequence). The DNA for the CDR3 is TGTGCCACCAGCCTATCGGGGTCGCGTTGGGGGCATGGAGATACGCAGTATTTT. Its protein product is CATSLSGSRWGHGDTQYF.

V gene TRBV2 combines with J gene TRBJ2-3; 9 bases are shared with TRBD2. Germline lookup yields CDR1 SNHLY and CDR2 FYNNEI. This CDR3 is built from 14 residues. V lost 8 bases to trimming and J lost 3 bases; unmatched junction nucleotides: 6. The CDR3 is CASGGLASTDTQYF. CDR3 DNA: TGTGCCAGCGGGGGACTAGCTTCAACAGATACGCAGTATTTT.

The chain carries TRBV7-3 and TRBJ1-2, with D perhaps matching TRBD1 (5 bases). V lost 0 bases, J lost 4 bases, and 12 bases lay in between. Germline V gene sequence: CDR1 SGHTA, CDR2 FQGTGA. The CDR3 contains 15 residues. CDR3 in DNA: TGTGCCAGCAGCTTAACGTGGGACGCCGCCTATGGCTACACCTTC. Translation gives CASSLTWDAAYGYTF.

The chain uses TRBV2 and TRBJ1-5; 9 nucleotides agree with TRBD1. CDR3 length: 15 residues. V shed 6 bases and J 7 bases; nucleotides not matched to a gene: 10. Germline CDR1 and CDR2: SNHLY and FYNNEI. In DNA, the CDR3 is TGTGCCAGCAGGGAGACAGGGGGGCAACGGCAGCCCCAGCATTTT. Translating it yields CASRETGGQRQPQHF. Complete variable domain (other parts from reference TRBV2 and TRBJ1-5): EPEVTQTPSHQVTQMGQEVILRCVPISNHLYFYWYRQILGQKVEFLVSFYNNEISEKSEIFDDQFSVERPDGSNFTLKIRSTKLEDSAMYFCASRETGGQRQPQHFGDGTRLSIL.

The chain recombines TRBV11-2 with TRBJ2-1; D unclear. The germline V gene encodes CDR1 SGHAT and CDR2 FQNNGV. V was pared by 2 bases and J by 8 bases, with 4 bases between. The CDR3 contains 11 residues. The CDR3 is CASSLRDEQFF. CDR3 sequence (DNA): TGTGCCAGCAGCTTAAGAGATGAGCAGTTCTTC. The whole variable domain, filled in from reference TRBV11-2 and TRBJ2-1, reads EAGVAQSPRYKIIEKRQSVAFWCNPISGHATLYWYQQILGQGPKLLIQFQNNGVVDDSQLPKDRFSAERLKGVDSTLKIQPAKLEDSAVYLCASSLRDEQFFGPGTRLTVL.